These T cell receptor beta chains were read from a single sample in a study of neoadjuvant anti-PD-1 for oral cavity cancer. Measured with immunoSEQ multiplex PCR; TCRdb has only the in-frame clones, and not every one. The repertoire holds approximately 32,000 clones, around nine tenths seen once, with about 3.7% in the top ten. This specimen was PBMCs, taken before nivolumab (anti-PD-1) treatment. Receptor source: a person aged 40 to 85 with oral cavity squamous cell carcinoma. Each CDR3 is given with its conserved first and last residue. D genes are given only for firm matches. Some rows mark clone size as missing; the rest say once, few, many or name a class of expanded clone.

D,size,J,V,CDR3
TRBD1,NA,TRBJ1-4,TRBV7-9,CASSPQGAREKLFF
TRBD1,once,TRBJ2-7,TRBV11-2,CASSLTGTAYEQYF
TRBD1,NA,TRBJ2-1,TRBV7-2,CASSTDRAPRNEQFF
NA,NA,TRBJ2-3,TRBV4-3,CASSQAQADTQYF
TRBD1,NA,TRBJ2-7,TRBV7-8,CASSYRDRDGEQYF
TRBD1,NA,TRBJ1-2,TRBV29-1,CSVEVGEWDREGYTF
NA,NA,TRBJ2-7,TRBV28,CASSLQGPPTIKQYF
NA,NA,TRBJ1-2,TRBV6-5,CASSYNGGYYGYTF
NA,NA,TRBJ1-6,TRBV19,CASRMTGQNNSPLHF
NA,NA,TRBJ1-1,TRBV4-3,CASSQDPLRTNTEAFF
TRBD1,NA,TRBJ2-7,TRBV27,CASSLYGTENYEQYF
NA,few,TRBJ1-6,TRBV6-4,CASSETVGSPLHF
TRBD1,NA,TRBJ2-3,TRBV5-1,CASSPGTGGDSQYF
NA,NA,TRBJ1-4,TRBV6-6,CASSSRVDVGIGKLFF
NA,NA,TRBJ2-2,TRBV14,CASKVGRNTGELFF
TRBD1,NA,TRBJ1-6,TRBV5-6,CASSPPGTGNSPLHF
TRBD2,NA,TRBJ2-2,TRBV11-2,CASSFAGGSNTGELFF